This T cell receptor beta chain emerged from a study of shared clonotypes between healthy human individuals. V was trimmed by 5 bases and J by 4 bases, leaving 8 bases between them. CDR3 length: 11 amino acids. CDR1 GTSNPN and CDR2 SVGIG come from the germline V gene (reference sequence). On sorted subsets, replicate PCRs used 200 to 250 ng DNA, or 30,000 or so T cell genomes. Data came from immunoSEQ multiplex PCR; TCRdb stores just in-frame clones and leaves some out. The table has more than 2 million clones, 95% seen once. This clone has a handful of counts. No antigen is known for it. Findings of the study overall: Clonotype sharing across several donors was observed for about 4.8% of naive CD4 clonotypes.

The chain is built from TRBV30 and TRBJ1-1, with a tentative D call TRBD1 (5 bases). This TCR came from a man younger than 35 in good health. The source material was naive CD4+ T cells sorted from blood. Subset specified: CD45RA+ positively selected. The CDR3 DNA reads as TGTGCCTGGGTAAGGGGCACTGAAGCTTTCTTT. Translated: CAWVRGTEAFF.